This entry concerns a single T cell receptor beta chain. Its antigen is unidentified. The CDR3 runs 16 residues. V shed 1 base and J shed 12 bases, with 19 bases lying between them. Per germline, CDR1 LNHNV and CDR2 YYDKDF (reference sequence). This record belongs to a study of T cells after yellow fever vaccination. Study-wide findings and caveats: A large majority of primary-vaccination clones showed up again after the booster (approximately 95% CD4, 88% CD8).

TCRdb reprocessed the 5' RACE reads via MiXCR and lists one record per CDR3 protein. The sample carries under 700,000 distinct CDR3 sequences, around 17% recorded once. This material consisted of PBMCs, taken more than 4 days after the first yellow fever vaccination. This chain uses TRBV15 with TRBJ1-6; the D gene is possibly TRBD1 (6 bases). The receptor comes from a man aged 18 to 29 who received the YFV17D yellow fever vaccine. The CDR3 is CATSRGPQGEGRPLHF. The DNA of the CDR3 is TGTGCCACCAGCAGAGGCCCACAGGGAGAGGGTAGACCCCTCCACTTT.